A selection of T cell receptor beta chains follows, all from one sample in a study of shared clonotypes between healthy human individuals. Method: immunoSEQ multiplex PCR; TCRdb's copy keeps in-frame clones and lacks some. In the table there are roughly 2,000,000 clones, around 93% of which are singletons. The sequenced sample consisted of naive CD8+ T cells from PBMCs. The origin of the receptors is a man aged 18 to 29 in good health. Some clones in this sample may be carry-over from other donors' samples. Each CDR3 is given with its conserved first and last residue. D genes are given only for firm matches. A clone size is listed for some rows: how often the clone was seen (once, few, many), or a class if it is expanded.

d_gene	v_gene	abundance	j_gene	CDR3nt	CDR3aa
TRBD1	TRBV5-6	NA	TRBJ2-7	TGTGCCAGCAGCTTCGGGACAGGGAGCTACGAGCAGTACTTC	CASSFGTGSYEQYF
TRBD2	TRBV13	NA	TRBJ2-1	TGTGCCAGCAGTAGCGGGAGGTGGAATGAGCAGTTCTTC	CASSSGRWNEQFF
NA	TRBV11-2	NA	TRBJ2-1	TGTGCCAGCAGCTCGGGGGTTTACATAGGCAATGAGCAGTTCTTC	CASSSGVYIGNEQFF
TRBD1	TRBV4-1	NA	TRBJ2-7	TGCGCCAGCAGCCTCGTCCGGGACAGCTCCTACGAGCAGTACTTC	CASSLVRDSSYEQYF
TRBD1	TRBV28	NA	TRBJ1-1	TGTGCCTGCTGTTTGCGGCAGGGGGCTGAAGCTTTCTTT	CACCLRQGAEAFF
NA	TRBV19	NA	TRBJ1-2	TGTGCCAGTAGCGAGGGCGCGGGCATCTATGGCTACACCTTC	CASSEGAGIYGYTF
TRBD2	TRBV6-6	NA	TRBJ2-7	TGTGCCAGCAGTCACGGGCTAGCGGTCGATACCTACGAGCAGTACTTC	CASSHGLAVDTYEQYF
NA	TRBV10-1	NA	TRBJ2-1	TGCGCCAGCAGTGAACGATACAATACCAATGAGCAGTTCTTC	CASSERYNTNEQFF
NA	TRBV30	NA	TRBJ2-5	TGTGCCTGGAGTGTTTGGGGTGGCGAGACCCAGTACTTC	CAWSVWGGETQYF
TRBD1	TRBV14	NA	TRBJ2-4	TGTGCCAGCAGCCCTACGCCGGGACAGGGCTCAATTTCCAAAAACATTCAGTACTTC	CASSPTPGQGSISKNIQYF
TRBD1	TRBV7-9	NA	TRBJ2-1	TGTGCCAGCAGCCCGAGACAGGGAACCTACAATGAGCAGTTCTTC	CASSPRQGTYNEQFF
TRBD1	TRBV7-9	NA	TRBJ2-5	TGTGCCAGTAGCTTGGACAGGGGATACCAAGAGACCCAGTACTTC	CASSLDRGYQETQYF
NA	TRBV27	once	TRBJ1-1	TGTGCCAGCAGTTTCCTCTCACCGGGCACTGAAGCTTTCTTT	CASSFLSPGTEAFF
NA	TRBV27	NA	TRBJ1-1	TGTGCCAGCAGTCCCAAACAGGGTGGGGGGAGCACTGAAGCTTTCTTT	CASSPKQGGGSTEAFF
NA	TRBV27	once	TRBJ2-1	TGTGCCAGCAGTTCTAGTGGCTCCTACAATGAGCAGTTCTTC	CASSSSGSYNEQFF
TRBD2	TRBV7-6	NA	TRBJ2-1	TGTGCCAGCAGCCCGGGACTAGCGGGAGATGCCCCCTACAATGAGCAGTTCTTC	CASSPGLAGDAPYNEQFF
NA	TRBV27	NA	TRBJ2-2	TGTGCCAGCAGTTTACGGCAGTCGAACACCGGGGAGCTGTTTTTT	CASSLRQSNTGELFF
NA	TRBV11-2	NA	TRBJ2-2	TGTGCCAGCAGCGGTCCGGCCGGGGAGCTGTTTTTT	CASSGPAGELFF
NA	TRBV6-6	NA	TRBJ2-7	TGTGCCAGCAGTTACGGACCAAGAGAGCAGTACTTC	CASSYGPREQYF
NA	TRBV5-8	NA	TRBJ1-4	TGTGCCAGCAGCCCGGCGCCGAGGGGTGAAAAACTGTTTTTT	CASSPAPRGEKLFF
NA	TRBV27	NA	TRBJ2-5	TGTGCCAGCAGTTTCCCCGGAGAGACCCAGTACTTC	CASSFPGETQYF
TRBD1	TRBV5-1	NA	TRBJ1-1	TGCGCCAGCAGCTTGGTCCCACAGGGGACCATGAACACTGAAGCTTTCTTT	CASSLVPQGTMNTEAFF
TRBD2	TRBV4-1	NA	TRBJ2-7	TGCGCCAGCAGCCAGACGACTAGCGGGAGATCCTACGAGCAGTACTTC	CASSQTTSGRSYEQYF
TRBD1	TRBV6-6	NA	TRBJ1-3	TGTGCCAGCAGTCCCCTACAGGGGACGGCCGGAAACACCATATATTTT	CASSPLQGTAGNTIYF
NA	TRBV2	NA	TRBJ2-1	TGTGCCAGCAGAGGGACTCTCCTACCCGCCTACAATGAGCAGTTCTTC	CASRGTLLPAYNEQFF
NA	TRBV6-5	NA	TRBJ2-1	TGTGCCAGCAGTTACGAGGCGGGGTCCTACAATGAGCAGTTCTTC	CASSYEAGSYNEQFF
TRBD2	TRBV25-1	once	TRBJ2-1	TGTGCCAGCAGTGAACCTAGCGGGACTTTTTACAATGAGCAGTTCTTC	CASSEPSGTFYNEQFF
TRBD1	TRBV5-4	NA	TRBJ1-2	TGTGCCAGCAGAAACGAGGCAGGGGGGCCAGAGTATGGCTACACCTTC	CASRNEAGGPEYGYTF
NA	TRBV7-3	NA	TRBJ2-7	TGTGCCAGCAGCTCTACGACTAGCTACGAGCAGTACTTC	CASSSTTSYEQYF
NA	TRBV1	NA	TRBJ2-1	TGCACCAGCAGCCAGGGTGGGGAGCAGTTCTTC	CTSSQGGEQFF
TRBD1	TRBV4-3	NA	TRBJ2-7	TGCGCCAGCAGCCAACTGGGGACAGGAGTCTACGAGCAGTACTTC	CASSQLGTGVYEQYF
TRBD1	TRBV7-9	NA	TRBJ1-2	TGTGCCAGCAGCTTAGCCTCCCGGGACAGGGAGTTAAATTATGGCTACACCTTC	CASSLASRDRELNYGYTF
TRBD2	TRBV19	NA	TRBJ2-1	TGTGCCAGTAGTTCGGGACTAGCGGGAGCTGAGCAGTTCTTC	CASSSGLAGAEQFF
NA	TRBV7-9	NA	TRBJ1-4	TGTGCCAGCAGACCCGACCATGAAAAACTGTTTTTT	CASRPDHEKLFF
NA	TRBV5-5	once	TRBJ2-2	TGTGCCAGCAGCCTGACTCAAACCGTCACCGGGGAGCTGTTTTTT	CASSLTQTVTGELFF
TRBD1	TRBV9	NA	TRBJ2-7	TGTGCCAGCAGCGTGGACAGGGGGGGCTACGAGCAGTACTTC	CASSVDRGGYEQYF
NA	TRBV7-9	NA	TRBJ2-2	TGTGCCAGCAGCGCTGACCTGGACCATAACACCGGGGAGCTGTTTTTT	CASSADLDHNTGELFF
NA	TRBV29-1	NA	TRBJ2-1	TGCAGCGTTGTGACCAATGAGCAGTTCTTC	CSVVTNEQFF
NA	TRBV13	few	TRBJ1-1	TGTGCCAGCAGCCCGGGAGTGAACACTGAAGCTTTCTTT	CASSPGVNTEAFF
NA	TRBV5-1	NA	TRBJ2-5	TGCGCCAGCAGCTTGGAGGCAGGGTACCAAGAGACCCAGTACTTC	CASSLEAGYQETQYF
NA	TRBV11-1	NA	TRBJ2-5	TGTGCCAGCAGCTTAGTAGGGGGGGCTGAGACCCAGTACTTC	CASSLVGGAETQYF
NA	TRBV2	NA	TRBJ1-5	TGTGCCAGCAGTGAAGCGCTCAGGTCGGAGCGACCCCAGCATTTT	CASSEALRSERPQHF
TRBD1	TRBV6-1	NA	TRBJ1-1	TGTGCCAGCAGTGACCCCGGGACAGGGAGGAGCACTGAAGCTTTCTTT	CASSDPGTGRSTEAFF
NA	TRBV19	once	TRBJ1-1	TGTGCCAGTAGTAAGTCCCTAATGAACACTGAAGCTTTCTTT	CASSKSLMNTEAFF
NA	TRBV2	NA	TRBJ1-3	TGTGCCAGCAGTGAAGGGCGGTCTGGAAACACCATATATTTT	CASSEGRSGNTIYF